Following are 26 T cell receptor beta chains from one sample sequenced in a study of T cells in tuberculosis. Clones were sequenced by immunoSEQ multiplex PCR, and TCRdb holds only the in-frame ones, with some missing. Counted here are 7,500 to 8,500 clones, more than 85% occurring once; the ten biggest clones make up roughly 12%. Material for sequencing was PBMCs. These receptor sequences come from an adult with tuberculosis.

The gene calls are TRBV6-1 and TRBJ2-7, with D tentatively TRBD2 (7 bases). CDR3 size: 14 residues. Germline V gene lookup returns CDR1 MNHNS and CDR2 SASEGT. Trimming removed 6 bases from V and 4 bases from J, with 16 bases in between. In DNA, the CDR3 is TGTGCCAGCAGATTCGGGGAGGGGGGGTACGAGCAGTACTTC. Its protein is CASRFGEGGYEQYF.

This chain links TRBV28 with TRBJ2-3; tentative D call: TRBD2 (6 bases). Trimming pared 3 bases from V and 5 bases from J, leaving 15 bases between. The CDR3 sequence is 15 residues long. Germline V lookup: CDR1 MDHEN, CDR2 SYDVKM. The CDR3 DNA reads TGTGCCAGCAGTTTCGGTAGGGAGGTAGGAGATACGCAGTATTTT. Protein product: CASSFGREVGDTQYF.

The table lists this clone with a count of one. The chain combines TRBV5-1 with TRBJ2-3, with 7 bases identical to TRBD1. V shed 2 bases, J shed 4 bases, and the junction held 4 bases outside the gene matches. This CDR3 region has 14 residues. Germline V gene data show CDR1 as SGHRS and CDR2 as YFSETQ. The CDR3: CASSLGQDADTQYF. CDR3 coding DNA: TGCGCCAGCAGCTTAGGACAGGATGCAGATACGCAGTATTTT.

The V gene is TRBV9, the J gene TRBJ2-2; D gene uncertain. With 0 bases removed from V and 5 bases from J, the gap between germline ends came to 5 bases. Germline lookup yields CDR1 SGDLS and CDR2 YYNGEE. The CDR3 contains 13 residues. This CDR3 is CASSVEETGELFF. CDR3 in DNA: TGTGCCAGCAGCGTAGAGGAGACCGGGGAGCTGTTTTTT.

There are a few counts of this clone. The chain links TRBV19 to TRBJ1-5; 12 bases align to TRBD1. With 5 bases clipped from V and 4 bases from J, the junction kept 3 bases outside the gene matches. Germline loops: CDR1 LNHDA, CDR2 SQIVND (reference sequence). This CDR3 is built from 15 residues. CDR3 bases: TGTGCCAGTAGTTGGGACAGGGGGCCAAATCAGCCCCAGCATTTT. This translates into CASSWDRGPNQPQHF.

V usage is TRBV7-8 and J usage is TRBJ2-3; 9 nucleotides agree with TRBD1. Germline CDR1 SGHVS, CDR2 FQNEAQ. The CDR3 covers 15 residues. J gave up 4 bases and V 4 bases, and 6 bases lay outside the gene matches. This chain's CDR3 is CASSSGQGRADTQYF. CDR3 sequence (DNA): TGTGCCAGCAGCTCGGGACAGGGTCGGGCAGATACGCAGTATTTT.

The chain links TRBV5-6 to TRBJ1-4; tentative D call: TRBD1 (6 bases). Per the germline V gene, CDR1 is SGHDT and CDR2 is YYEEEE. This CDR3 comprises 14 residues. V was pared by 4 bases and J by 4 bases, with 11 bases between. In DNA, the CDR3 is TGTGCCAGCAGCGACGGACAGCTTAATGAAAAACTGTTTTTT. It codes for CASSDGQLNEKLFF.

The CDR3 DNA reads as TGTGCCAGAAGCTTGGAGGAGGGGCTATGCGAGCAGTACTTC. Residues: CARSLEEGLCEQYF. The chain is built from TRBV5-3 and TRBJ2-7; D is possibly TRBD2 (6 bases). TRBV5-3 is flagged as an ORF with uncertain function. This CDR3 region has 14 residues. The V gene lost 0 bases and the J gene lost 6 bases, with 13 bases spanning the gap.

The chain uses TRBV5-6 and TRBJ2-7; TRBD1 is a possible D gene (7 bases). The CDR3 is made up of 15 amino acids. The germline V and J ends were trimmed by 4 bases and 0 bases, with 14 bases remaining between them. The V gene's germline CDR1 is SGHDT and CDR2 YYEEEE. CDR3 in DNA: TGTGCCAGCAGCGACTGGGGGGACAGCTCCTACGAGCAGTACTTC. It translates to CASSDWGDSSYEQYF.

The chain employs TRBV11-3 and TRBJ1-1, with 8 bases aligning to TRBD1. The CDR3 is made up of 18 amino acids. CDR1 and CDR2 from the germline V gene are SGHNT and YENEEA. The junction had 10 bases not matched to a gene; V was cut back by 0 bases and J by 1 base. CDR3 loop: CASSLDDGQGYKNTEAFF. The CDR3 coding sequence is TGTGCCAGCAGCTTAGATGATGGACAGGGTTACAAGAACACTGAAGCTTTCTTT. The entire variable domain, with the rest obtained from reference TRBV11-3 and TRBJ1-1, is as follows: EAGVVQSPRYKIIEKKQPVAFWCNPISGHNTLYWYLQNLGQGPELLIRYENEEAVDDSQLPKDRFSAERLKGVDSTLKIQPAELGDSAVYLCASSLDDGQGYKNTEAFFGQGTRLTVV.

The chain's CDR3 is CASSEERGEQYF. The CDR3, as DNA: TGTGCCAGCAGTGAAGAAAGGGGGGAGCAGTACTTC. This sequence joins TRBV6-1 and TRBJ2-7; the D gene is possibly TRBD1 (6 bases). CDR1 MNHNS and CDR2 SASEGT come from the germline V gene. Trimming shortened V by 1 base and J by 7 bases, and 8 bases separated the two germline ends. This CDR3 has 12 residues.

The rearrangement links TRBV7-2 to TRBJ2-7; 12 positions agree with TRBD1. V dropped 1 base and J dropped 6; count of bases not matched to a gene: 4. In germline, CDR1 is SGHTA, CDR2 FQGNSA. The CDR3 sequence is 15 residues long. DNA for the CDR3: TGTGCCAGCAGCTTAGATAGGGACAGGGGGCGCGAGCAGTACTTC. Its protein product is CASSLDRDRGREQYF.

In nucleotides, the CDR3 is TGTGCCTGGAAAGGGGGATCCGTGGGCGAGCAGTACTTC. It is translated as CAWKGGSVGEQYF. V usage is TRBV30 and J usage is TRBJ2-7; the D gene is possibly TRBD1 (6 bases). The CDR3 covers 13 residues. Trimming pared 4 bases from V and 6 bases from J, leaving 16 bases between. Germline CDR1 and CDR2: GTSNPN and SVGIG (reference sequence).

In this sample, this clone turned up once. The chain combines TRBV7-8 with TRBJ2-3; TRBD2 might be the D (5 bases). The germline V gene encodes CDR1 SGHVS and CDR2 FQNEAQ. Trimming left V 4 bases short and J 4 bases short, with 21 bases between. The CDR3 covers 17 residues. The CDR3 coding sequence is TGTGCCAGCAGCTCCTGGGCTAAATTAGGGAGCTCAGATACGCAGTATTTT. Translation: CASSSWAKLGSSDTQYF.

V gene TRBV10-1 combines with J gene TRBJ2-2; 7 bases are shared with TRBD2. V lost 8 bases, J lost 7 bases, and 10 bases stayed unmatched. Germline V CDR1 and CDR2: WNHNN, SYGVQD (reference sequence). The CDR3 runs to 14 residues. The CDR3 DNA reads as TGCGCCAGCTGTAGGGACTATCGGGACGGGGAGCTGTTTTTT. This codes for CASCRDYRDGELFF.

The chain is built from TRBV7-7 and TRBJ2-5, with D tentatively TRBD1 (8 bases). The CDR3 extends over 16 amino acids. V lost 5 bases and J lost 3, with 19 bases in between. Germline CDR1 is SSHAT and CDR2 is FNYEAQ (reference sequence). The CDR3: CASSEPRTGREETQYF. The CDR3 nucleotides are TGTGCCAGCAGCGAACCTCGGACAGGGAGGGAAGAGACCCAGTACTTC.

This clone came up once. CDR3 region: CASTDRGSLLMNTEAFF. The CDR3 DNA reads TGTGCCAGCACCGACAGGGGGTCCCTACTAATGAACACTGAAGCTTTCTTT. V usage is TRBV28 and J usage is TRBJ1-1, with 9 bases that match TRBD1. Germline CDR1 reads MDHEN; CDR2 reads SYDVKM. The CDR3 consists of 17 residues. The ends lost 7 bases at V and 0 bases at J; junction bases unmatched: 12. Combining the CDR3 with reference TRBV28 and TRBJ1-1 gives the whole variable domain DVKVTQSSRYLVKRTGEKVFLECVQDMDHENMFWYRQDPGLGLRLIYFSYDVKMKEKGDIPEGYSVSREKKERFSLILESASTNQTSMYLCASTDRGSLLMNTEAFFGQGTRLTVV.

The CDR3 is CASSFDRVTDTQYF. As DNA, the CDR3 is TGTGCCAGCAGCTTTGACAGGGTAACAGATACGCAGTATTTT. This sequence joins TRBV11-2 and TRBJ2-3; TRBD1 matches at 7 bases. The length of the CDR3 is 14 residues. Germline V CDR1 and CDR2: SGHAT, FQNNGV. The V and J ends lost 3 bases and 3 bases, in that order; junction bases with no gene match: 3.

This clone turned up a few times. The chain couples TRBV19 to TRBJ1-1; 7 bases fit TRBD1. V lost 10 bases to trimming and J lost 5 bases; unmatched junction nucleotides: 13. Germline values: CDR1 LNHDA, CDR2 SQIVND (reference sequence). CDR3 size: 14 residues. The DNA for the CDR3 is TGTGCCACACGACAGGGTGACGATGGGACTGAAGCTTTCTTT. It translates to CATRQGDDGTEAFF. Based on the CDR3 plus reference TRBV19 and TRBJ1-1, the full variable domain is DGGITQSPKYLFRKEGQNVTLSCEQNLNHDAMYWYRQDPGQGLRLIYYSQIVNDFQKGDIAEGYSVSREKKESFPLTVTSAQKNPTAFYLCATRQGDDGTEAFFGQGTRLTVV.

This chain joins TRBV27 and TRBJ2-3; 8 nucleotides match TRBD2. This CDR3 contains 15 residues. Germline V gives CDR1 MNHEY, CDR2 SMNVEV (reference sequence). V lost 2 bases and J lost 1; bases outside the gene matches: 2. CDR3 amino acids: CASSLRRGGTDTQYF. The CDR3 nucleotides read TGTGCCAGCAGTTTAAGGCGGGGGGGCACAGATACGCAGTATTTT.

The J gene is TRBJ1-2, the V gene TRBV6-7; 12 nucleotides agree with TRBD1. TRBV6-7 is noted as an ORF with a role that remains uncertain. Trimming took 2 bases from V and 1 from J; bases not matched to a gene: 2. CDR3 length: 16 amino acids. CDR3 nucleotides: TGTGCCAGCAGTTACAGGGACAGGGGGCTTAACTATGGCTACACCTTC. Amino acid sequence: CASSYRDRGLNYGYTF.

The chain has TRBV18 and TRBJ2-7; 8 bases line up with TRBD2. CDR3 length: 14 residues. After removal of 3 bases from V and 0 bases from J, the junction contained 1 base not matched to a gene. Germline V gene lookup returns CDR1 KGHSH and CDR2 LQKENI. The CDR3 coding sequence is TGTGCCAGCTCACCTAGCGGGGCCTCCTACGAGCAGTACTTC. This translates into CASSPSGASYEQYF.

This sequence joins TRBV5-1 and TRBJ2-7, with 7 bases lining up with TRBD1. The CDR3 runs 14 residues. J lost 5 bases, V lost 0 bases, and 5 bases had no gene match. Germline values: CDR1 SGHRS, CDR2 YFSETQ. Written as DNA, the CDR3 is TGCGCCAGCAGCTTGGGACAGGGATTCAACGAGCAGTACTTC. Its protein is CASSLGQGFNEQYF. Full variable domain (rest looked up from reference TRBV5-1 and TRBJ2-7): KAGVTQTPRYLIKTRGQQVTLSCSPISGHRSVSWYQQTPGQGLQFLFEYFSETQRNKGNFPGRFSGRQFSNSRSEMNVSTLELGDSALYLCASSLGQGFNEQYFGPGTRLTVT.

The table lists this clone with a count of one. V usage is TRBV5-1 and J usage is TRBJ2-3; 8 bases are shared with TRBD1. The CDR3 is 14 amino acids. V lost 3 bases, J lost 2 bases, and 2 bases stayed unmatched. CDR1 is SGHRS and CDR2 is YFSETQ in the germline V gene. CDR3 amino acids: CASSSGQDTDTQYF. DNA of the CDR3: TGCGCCAGCAGCTCGGGACAGGACACAGATACGCAGTATTTT. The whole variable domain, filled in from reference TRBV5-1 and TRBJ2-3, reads KAGVTQTPRYLIKTRGQQVTLSCSPISGHRSVSWYQQTPGQGLQFLFEYFSETQRNKGNFPGRFSGRQFSNSRSEMNVSTLELGDSALYLCASSSGQDTDTQYFGPGTRLTVL.

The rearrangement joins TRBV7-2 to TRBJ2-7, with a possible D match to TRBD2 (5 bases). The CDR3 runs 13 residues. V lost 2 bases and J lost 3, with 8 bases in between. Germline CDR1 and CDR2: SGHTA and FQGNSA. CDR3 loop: CASSLLRDYEQYF. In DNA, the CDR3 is TGTGCCAGCAGCTTACTCCGGGACTACGAGCAGTACTTC. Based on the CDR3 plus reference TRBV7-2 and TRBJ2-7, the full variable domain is GAGVSQSPSNKVTEKGKDVELRCDPISGHTALYWYRQSLGQGLEFLIYFQGNSAPDKSGLPSDRFSAERTGGSVSTLTIQRTQQEDSAVYLCASSLLRDYEQYFGPGTRLTVT.

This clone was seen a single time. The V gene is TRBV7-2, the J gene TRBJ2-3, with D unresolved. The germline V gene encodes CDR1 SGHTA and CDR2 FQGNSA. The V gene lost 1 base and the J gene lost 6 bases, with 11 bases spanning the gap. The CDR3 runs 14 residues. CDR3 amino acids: CASSLVSREDTQYF. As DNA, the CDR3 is TGTGCCAGCAGCTTAGTCTCCCGTGAGGATACGCAGTATTTT.